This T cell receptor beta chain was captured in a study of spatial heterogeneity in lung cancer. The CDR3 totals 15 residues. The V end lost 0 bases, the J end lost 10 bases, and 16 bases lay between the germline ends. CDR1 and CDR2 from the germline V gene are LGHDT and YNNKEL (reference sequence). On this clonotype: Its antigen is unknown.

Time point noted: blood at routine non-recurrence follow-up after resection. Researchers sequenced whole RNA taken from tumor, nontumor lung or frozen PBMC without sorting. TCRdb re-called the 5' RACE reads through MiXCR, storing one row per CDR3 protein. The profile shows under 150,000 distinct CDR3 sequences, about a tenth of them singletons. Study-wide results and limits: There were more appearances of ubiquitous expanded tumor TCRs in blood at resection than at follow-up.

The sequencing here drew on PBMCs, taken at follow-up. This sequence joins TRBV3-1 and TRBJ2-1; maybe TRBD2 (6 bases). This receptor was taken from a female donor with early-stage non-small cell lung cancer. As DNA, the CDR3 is TGTGCCAGCAGCCAAGATAGTCGGAGGGTTTTAGAGCAGTTCTTC. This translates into CASSQDSRRVLEQFF.